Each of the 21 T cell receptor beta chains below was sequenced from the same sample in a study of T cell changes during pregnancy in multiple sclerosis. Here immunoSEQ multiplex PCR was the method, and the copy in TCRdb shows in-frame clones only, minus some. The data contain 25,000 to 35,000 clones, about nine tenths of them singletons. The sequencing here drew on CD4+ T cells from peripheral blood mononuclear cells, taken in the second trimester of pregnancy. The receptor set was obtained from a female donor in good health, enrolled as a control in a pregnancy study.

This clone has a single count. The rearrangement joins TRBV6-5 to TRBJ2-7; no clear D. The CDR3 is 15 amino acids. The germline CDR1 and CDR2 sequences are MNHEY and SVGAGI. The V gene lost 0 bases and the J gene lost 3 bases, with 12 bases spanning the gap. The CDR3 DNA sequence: TGTGCCAGCAGTTACTCACGGAGCCCGAACTACGAGCAGTACTTC. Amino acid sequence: CASSYSRSPNYEQYF.

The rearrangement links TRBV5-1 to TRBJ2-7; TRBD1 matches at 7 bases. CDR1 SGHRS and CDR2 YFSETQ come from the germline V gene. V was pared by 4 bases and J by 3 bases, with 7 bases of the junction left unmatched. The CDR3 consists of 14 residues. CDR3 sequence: CASSRRDSDYEQYF. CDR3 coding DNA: TGCGCCAGCAGCCGAAGGGACAGTGACTACGAGCAGTACTTC.

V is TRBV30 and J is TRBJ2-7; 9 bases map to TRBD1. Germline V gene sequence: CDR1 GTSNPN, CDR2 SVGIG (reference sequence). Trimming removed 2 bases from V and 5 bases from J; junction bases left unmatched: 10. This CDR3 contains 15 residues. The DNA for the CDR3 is TGTGCCTGGAGTCCCTGGGGACAGGGTCGGAACGAGCAGTACTTC. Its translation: CAWSPWGQGRNEQYF.

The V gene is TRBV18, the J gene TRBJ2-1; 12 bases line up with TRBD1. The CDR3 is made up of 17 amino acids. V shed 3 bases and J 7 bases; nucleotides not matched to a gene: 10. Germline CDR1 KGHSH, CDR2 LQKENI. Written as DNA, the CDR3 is TGTGCCAGCTCACCGGGACCGGGACAGGGGGCAAGGAATGAGCAGTTCTTC. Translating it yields CASSPGPGQGARNEQFF.

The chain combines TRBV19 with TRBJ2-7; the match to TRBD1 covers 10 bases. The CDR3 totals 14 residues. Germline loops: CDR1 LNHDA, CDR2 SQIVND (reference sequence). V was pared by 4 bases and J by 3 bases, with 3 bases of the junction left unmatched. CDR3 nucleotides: TGTGCCAGTAGTACGACAGGGGGCGGCTACGAGCAGTACTTC. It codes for CASSTTGGGYEQYF.

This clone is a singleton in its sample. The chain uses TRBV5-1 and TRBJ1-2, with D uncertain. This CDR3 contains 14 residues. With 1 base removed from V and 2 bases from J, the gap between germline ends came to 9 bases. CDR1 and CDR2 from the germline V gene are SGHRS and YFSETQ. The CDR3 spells CASSLSTENYGYTF. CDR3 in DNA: TGCGCCAGCAGCTTGTCTACAGAGAACTATGGCTACACCTTC.

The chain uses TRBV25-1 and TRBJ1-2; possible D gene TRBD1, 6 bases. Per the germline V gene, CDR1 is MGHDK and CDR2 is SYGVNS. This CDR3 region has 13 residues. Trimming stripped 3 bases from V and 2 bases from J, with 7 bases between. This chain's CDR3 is CASSDDRNYGYTF. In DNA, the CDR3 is TGTGCCAGCAGTGATGACAGGAACTATGGCTACACCTTC.

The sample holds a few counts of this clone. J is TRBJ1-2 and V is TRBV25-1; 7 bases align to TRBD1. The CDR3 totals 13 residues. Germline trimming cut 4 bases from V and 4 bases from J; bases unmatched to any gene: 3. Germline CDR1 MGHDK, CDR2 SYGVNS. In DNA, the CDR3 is TGTGCCAGCAGTGGACAGGGTAGCTATGGCTACACCTTC. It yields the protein CASSGQGSYGYTF.

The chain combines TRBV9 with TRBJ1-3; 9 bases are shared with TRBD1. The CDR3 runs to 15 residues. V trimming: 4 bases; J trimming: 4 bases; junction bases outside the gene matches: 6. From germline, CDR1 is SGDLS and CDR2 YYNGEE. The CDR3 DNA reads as TGTGCCAGCAGCCACAGGGGGCGAAGCGGAAACACCATATATTTT. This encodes CASSHRGRSGNTIYF.

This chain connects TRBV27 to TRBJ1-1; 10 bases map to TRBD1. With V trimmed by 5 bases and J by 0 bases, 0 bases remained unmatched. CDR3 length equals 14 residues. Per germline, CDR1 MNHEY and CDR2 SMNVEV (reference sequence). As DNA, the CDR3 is TGTGCCAGCAGTGGACAGGGGGTGAACACTGAAGCTTTCTTT. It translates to CASSGQGVNTEAFF.

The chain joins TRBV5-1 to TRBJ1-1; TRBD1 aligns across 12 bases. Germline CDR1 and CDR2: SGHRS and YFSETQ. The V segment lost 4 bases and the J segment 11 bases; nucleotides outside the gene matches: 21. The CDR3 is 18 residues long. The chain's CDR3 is CASSGTPGQGAQVKAAFF. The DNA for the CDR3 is TGCGCCAGCAGCGGGACGCCGGGACAGGGGGCCCAGGTGAAAGCGGCTTTCTTT.

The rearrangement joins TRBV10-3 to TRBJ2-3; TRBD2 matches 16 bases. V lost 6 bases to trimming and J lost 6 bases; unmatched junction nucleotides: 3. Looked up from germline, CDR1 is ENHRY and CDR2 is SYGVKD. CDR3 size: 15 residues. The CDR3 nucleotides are TGTGCCATCAGCATGGGACTAGCGGGGGGGGATACGCAGTATTTT. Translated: CAISMGLAGGDTQYF.

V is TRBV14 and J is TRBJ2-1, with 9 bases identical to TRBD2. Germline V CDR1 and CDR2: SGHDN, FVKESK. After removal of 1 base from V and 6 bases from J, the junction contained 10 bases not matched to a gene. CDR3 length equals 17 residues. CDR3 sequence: CASSQGARLAETNEQFF. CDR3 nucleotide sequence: TGTGCCAGCAGCCAAGGGGCCCGACTAGCGGAGACCAATGAGCAGTTCTTC.

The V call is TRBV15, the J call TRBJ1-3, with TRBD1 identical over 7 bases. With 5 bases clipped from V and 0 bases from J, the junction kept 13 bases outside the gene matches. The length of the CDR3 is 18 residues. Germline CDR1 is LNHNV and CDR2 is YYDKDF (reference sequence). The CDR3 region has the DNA TGTGCCACCAGCCACCCACTTGGGGGACAGATCTCTGGAAACACCATATATTTT. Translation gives CATSHPLGGQISGNTIYF.

The CDR3 nucleotides are TGTGCCAGCGATACGACTAGTTTGGAATTCTTC. This encodes CASDTTSLEFF. The chain combines TRBV2 with TRBJ2-1; possibly TRBD2 for D (6 bases). V lost 8 bases to trimming and J lost 16 bases, with 18 bases between them. Per germline, CDR1 SNHLY and CDR2 FYNNEI. This CDR3 is 11 amino acids long.

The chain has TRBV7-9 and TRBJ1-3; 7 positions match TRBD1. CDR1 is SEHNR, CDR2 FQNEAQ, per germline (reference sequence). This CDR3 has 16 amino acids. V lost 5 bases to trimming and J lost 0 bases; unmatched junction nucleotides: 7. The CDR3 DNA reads TGTGCCAGCAGCACGGGAGGGGGCCTCTCTGGAAACACCATATATTTT. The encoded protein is CASSTGGGLSGNTIYF.

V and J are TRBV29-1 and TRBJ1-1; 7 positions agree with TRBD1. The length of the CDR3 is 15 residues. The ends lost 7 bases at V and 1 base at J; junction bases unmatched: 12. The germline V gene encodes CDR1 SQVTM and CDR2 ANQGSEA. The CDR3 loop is CSAETGSRWNTEAFF. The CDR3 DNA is TGCAGCGCGGAGACAGGGAGCAGGTGGAACACTGAAGCTTTCTTT.

In DNA form, the CDR3 reads TGTGCCAGCAAACCAAACGGTCCCGGGGAGCTGTTTTTT. It yields the protein CASKPNGPGELFF. This chain links TRBV2 with TRBJ2-2; D unclear. The V and J ends lost 7 bases and 6 bases respectively, with 12 bases between them. The germline V gene encodes CDR1 SNHLY and CDR2 FYNNEI. The CDR3 extends over 13 amino acids.

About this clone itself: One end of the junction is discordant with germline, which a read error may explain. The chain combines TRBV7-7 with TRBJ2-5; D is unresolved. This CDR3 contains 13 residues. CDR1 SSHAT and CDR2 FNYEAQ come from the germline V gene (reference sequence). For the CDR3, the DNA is TGTGCTAGCAGCCTTCCCCACCAAGAGACCCAGTACTTC. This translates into CASSLPHQETQYF. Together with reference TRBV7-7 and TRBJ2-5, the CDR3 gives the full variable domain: GAGVSQSPRYKVTKRGQDVTLRCDPISSHATLYWYQQALGQGPEFLTYFNYEAQPDKSGLPSDRFSAERPEGSISTLTIQRTEQRDSAMYRCASSLPHQETQYFGPGTRLLVL.

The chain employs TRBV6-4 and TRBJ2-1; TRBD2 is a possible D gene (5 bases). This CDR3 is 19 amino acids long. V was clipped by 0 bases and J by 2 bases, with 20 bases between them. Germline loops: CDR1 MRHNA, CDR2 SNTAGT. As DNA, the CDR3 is TGTGCCAGCAGTGACTCGAAGGGTGGATGGGAGCTGCCCTACAATGAGCAGTTCTTC. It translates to CASSDSKGGWELPYNEQFF.

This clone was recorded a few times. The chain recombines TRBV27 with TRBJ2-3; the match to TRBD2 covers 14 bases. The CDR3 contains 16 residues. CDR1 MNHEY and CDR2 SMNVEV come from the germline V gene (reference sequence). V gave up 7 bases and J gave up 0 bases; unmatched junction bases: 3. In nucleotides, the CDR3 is TGTGCCAGCAAGGGACTAGCGGGAGTGAGCACAGATACGCAGTATTTT. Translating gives CASKGLAGVSTDTQYF.